This passage covers 13 T cell receptor beta chains from one sample sequenced in a study of blood T cell repertoires in COVID-19. Using immunoSEQ multiplex PCR, the repertoire was profiled, and TCRdb retains in-frame clones only, with some absent. The sample includes around 250,000 clones, more than 75% of them seen just once. The sample consisted of peripheral blood. The origin of the receptors is a woman in her 70s with active or convalescent COVID-19.

This rearrangement joins TRBV6-4 to TRBJ2-2, with no clear D. Germline V gene data show CDR1 as MRHNA and CDR2 as SNTAGT. This CDR3 has 14 amino acids. Trimming shortened V by 0 bases and J by 7 bases, and 9 bases separated the two germline ends. The DNA of the CDR3 is TGTGCCAGCAGTGACTCGATGGCTTACGGGGAGCTGTTTTTT. It codes for CASSDSMAYGELFF.

V is TRBV18 and J is TRBJ1-2; 7 nucleotides agree with TRBD1. This CDR3 comprises 14 residues. V was clipped by 4 bases and J by 6 bases; unmatched bases: 8. Germline CDR1 KGHSH, CDR2 LQKENI. CDR3 bases: TGTGCCAGCTCACGAGACAGGGTTGAGGATGGCTACACCTTC. This sequence encodes CASSRDRVEDGYTF.

V gene TRBV7-3 combines with J gene TRBJ2-2; D unclear. The V end lost 2 bases, the J end lost 6 bases, and 10 bases lay between the germline ends. CDR1 and CDR2 from the germline V gene are SGHTA and FQGTGA. CDR3 length: 14 amino acids. CDR3 bases: TGTGCCAGCAGCTTACTTGCGATGGCCGGGGAGCTGTTTTTT. Translating gives CASSLLAMAGELFF.

The chain is built from TRBV2 and TRBJ2-2; 15 bases match TRBD2. The CDR3 loop spans 16 amino acids. Germline CDR1 is SNHLY and CDR2 is FYNNEI. The V segment lost 3 bases and the J segment 6 bases; nucleotides outside the gene matches: 2. The CDR3 is CASSDGLAGGAGELFF. The DNA for the CDR3 is TGTGCCAGCAGTGACGGACTAGCGGGGGGGGCCGGGGAGCTGTTTTTT.

V gene TRBV27 combines with J gene TRBJ2-3; possible D gene TRBD2, 6 bases. Trimming stripped 4 bases from V and 2 bases from J, with 10 bases between. CDR3 length: 14 residues. In germline, CDR1 is MNHEY, CDR2 SMNVEV (reference sequence). Here the CDR3 DNA reads TGTGCCAGCAGTTCTGGCGGGGCCACAGATACGCAGTATTTT. The encoded protein is CASSSGGATDTQYF.

V usage is TRBV25-1 and J usage is TRBJ1-4, with D perhaps TRBD1 (5 bases). CDR1 and CDR2 (germline): MGHDK, SYGVNS. Trimming cost V 3 bases and J 4 bases, with 9 bases left between them. This CDR3 contains 14 residues. The CDR3 sequence is CASSDRQGNEKLFF. In nucleotides, the CDR3 is TGTGCCAGCAGTGATCGGCAGGGTAATGAAAAACTGTTTTTT. The variable domain in full, completed from reference TRBV25-1 and TRBJ1-4, reads EADIYQTPRYLVIGTGKKITLECSQTMGHDKMYWYQQDPGMELHLIHYSYGVNSTEKGDLSSESTVSRIRTEHFPLTLESARPSHTSQYLCASSDRQGNEKLFFGSGTQLSVL.

This rearrangement joins TRBV5-4 to TRBJ2-7; possibly TRBD1 for D (7 bases). Germline V gives CDR1 SGHNT, CDR2 YYREEE (reference sequence). The CDR3 length is 13 residues. Trimming removed 10 bases at V and 0 bases at J, with 14 bases between. DNA of the CDR3: TGTGCCGCTCAGGGGGGCGCCTCCTACGAGCAGTACTTC. Protein sequence: CAAQGGASYEQYF. Looking up the rest from reference TRBV5-4 and TRBJ2-7 gives the full variable domain: ETGVTQSPTHLIKTRGQQVTLRCSSQSGHNTVSWYQQALGQGPQFIFQYYREEENGRGNFPPRFSGLQFPNYSSELNVNALELDDSALYLCAAQGGASYEQYFGPGTRLTVT.

The V and J genes are TRBV27 and TRBJ1-5, with D possibly TRBD1 on 5 matching bases. The CDR3 has 13 amino acids. Germline V CDR1 and CDR2: MNHEY, SMNVEV (reference sequence). V was cut by 3 bases and J by 4 bases, with 7 bases left in between. The chain's CDR3 is CASSFRTNQPQHF. In nucleotides, the CDR3 is TGTGCCAGCAGTTTCCGGACAAATCAGCCCCAGCATTTT.

Only one count was recorded for this clone. The same CDR3 arises from other DNA sequences in this sample as well. The chain couples TRBV20-1 to TRBJ2-7; D not resolved. In germline, CDR1 is DFQATT, CDR2 SNEGSKA (reference sequence). The ends were cut back, 3 bases at V and 5 bases at J, with 5 bases in the middle. The CDR3 sequence is 10 residues long. The CDR3 nucleotides read TGCAGTGCTAGTGGAGACGAGCAGTACTTC. This codes for CSASGDEQYF.

V and J are TRBV3-1 (or the pseudogene TRBV3-2) and TRBJ1-6; D is undetermined. The V end was cut by 1 base, the J end by 10 bases, with 11 bases between. Germline V gene data show CDR1 as LGHDT and CDR2 as YNNKEL (reference sequence). The CDR3 length is 14 residues. The DNA of the CDR3 is TGTGCCAGCAGCCAAGTGGAGGGTGGGTCACCCCTCCACTTT. This translates into CASSQVEGGSPLHF.

This sequence joins TRBV6-2 or TRBV6-3 and TRBJ2-2, with D unclear. Between the trimmed V and J ends, which lost 5 bases and 4 bases, there was a span of 5 bases. This CDR3 comprises 12 residues. Germline V gene data show CDR1 as MNHEY and CDR2 as SVGEGT. In DNA form, the CDR3 reads TGTGCCAGCAGTGTCTTCACCGGGGAGCTGTTTTTT. Protein: CASSVFTGELFF.

The chain joins TRBV3-1 (or the pseudogene TRBV3-2) to TRBJ1-6; 8 bases align to TRBD1. V lost 3 bases to trimming and J lost 9 bases; unmatched junction nucleotides: 10. This CDR3 has 16 residues. The germline gives CDR1 LGHDT, CDR2 YNNKEL (reference sequence). The CDR3 reads CASSQGGGQGTSPLHF. In DNA, the CDR3 is TGTGCCAGCAGCCAGGGGGGTGGACAGGGAACTTCACCCCTCCACTTT.

The chain has TRBV19 and TRBJ1-1; TRBD1 might be the D (6 bases). The germline CDR1 and CDR2 sequences are LNHDA and SQIVND (reference sequence). The CDR3 runs 14 residues. V lost 3 bases and J 1 base, leaving 9 bases between the germline ends. CDR3 nucleotide sequence: TGTGCCAGTAGTATGGTGGGGGCGAACACTGAAGCTTTCTTT. Translation: CASSMVGANTEAFF.